This T cell receptor (beta chain) was observed in a study of T-cell reconstitution after alpha-beta-depleted transplantation in children. This clonotype was observed at least ten times. Its target is not known. The CDR3 spans 17 residues. V lost 6 bases and J 4 bases, leaving 22 bases between the germline ends. Study-level results: T-cell counts and diversity were attributed mostly to newly produced T cells one year after transplant. Recipient T cells and thymic progenitors that survived were the source of the high TCRbeta diversity seen at day 60 in some patients.

A library of TCRbeta sequences, prepared with unique molecular identifiers, was generated. TCRdb itself ran the PCR reads through MiXCR, one entry per CDR3 protein. The sample holds around 270,000 distinct CDR3 sequences, almost 8% seen once. The sequenced sample was peripheral blood, obtained 360 days after TCRalphabeta/CD19-depleted stem cell transplant. This TCR derives from a female patient younger than 10 who had a stem cell transplant for Fanconi anemia, so the T cells may come from the graft donor. V and J are TRBV12-3 or TRBV12-4 and TRBJ1-5; no reliable D call. The DNA for the CDR3 is TGTGCCAGCAGACCTCTCTATCGGTACCCCTATAATCAGCCCCAGCATTTT. It is translated as CASRPLYRYPYNQPQHF.